This TCR beta chain was captured in a study of CD8 T cells in ankylosing spondylitis. Study-level points and caveats: About 8 highly homologous variants made up a TCR beta motif, and this motif appeared characteristic of ankylosing spondylitis blood. Relatively rare in peripheral blood, disease-linked clones were also CD8+. Disease-linked clones reportedly concentrated significantly in matched ankylosing spondylitis synovial fluid.

About this clonotype itself: Its antigen is unknown.

With molecular barcodes, quantitative 5'-RACE was used to make the TCR beta libraries. TCRdb reanalysed the 5' RACE reads using MiXCR and keeps one entry per CDR3 protein. The sample includes a few hundred thousand distinct CDR3 sequences, roughly 18% of them seen just once. This CDR3 has 14 residues. V shed 6 bases and J shed 2 bases, with 14 bases lying between them. CDR1 and CDR2 (germline): WSHSY, SAAADI. The clonotype originates from a male donor with ankylosing spondylitis. The specimen was blood, either unsorted or a sorted T cell fraction (not recorded which). This rearrangement joins TRBV10-2 to TRBJ2-7; no firm D call. CDR3: CASSPTGPTYEQYF. In DNA, the CDR3 is TGCGCCAGCAGCCCCACCGGGCCGACCTACGAGCAGTACTTC.